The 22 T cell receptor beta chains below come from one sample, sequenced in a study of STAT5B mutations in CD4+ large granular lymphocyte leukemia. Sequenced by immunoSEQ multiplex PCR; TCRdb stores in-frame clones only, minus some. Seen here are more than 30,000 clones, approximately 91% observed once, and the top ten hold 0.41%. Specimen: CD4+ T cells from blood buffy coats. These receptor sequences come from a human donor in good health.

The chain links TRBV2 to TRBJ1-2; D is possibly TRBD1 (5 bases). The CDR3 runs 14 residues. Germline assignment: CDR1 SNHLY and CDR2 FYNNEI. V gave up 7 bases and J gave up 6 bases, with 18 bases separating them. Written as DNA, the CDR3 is TGTGCCAGCACCAAACGGGGGGTGGGGAATGGCTACACCTTC. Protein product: CASTKRGVGNGYTF.

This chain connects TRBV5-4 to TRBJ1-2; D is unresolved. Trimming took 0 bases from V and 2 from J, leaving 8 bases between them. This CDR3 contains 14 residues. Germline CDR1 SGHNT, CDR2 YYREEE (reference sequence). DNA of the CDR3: TGTGCCAGCAGCTTGGAGGGAGGGAACTATGGCTACACCTTC. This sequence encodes CASSLEGGNYGYTF.

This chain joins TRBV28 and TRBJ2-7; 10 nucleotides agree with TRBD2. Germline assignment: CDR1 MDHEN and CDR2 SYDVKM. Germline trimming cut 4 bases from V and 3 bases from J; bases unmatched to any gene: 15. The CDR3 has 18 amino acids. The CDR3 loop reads CASSSRARVAGGNYEQYF. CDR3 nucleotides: TGTGCCAGCAGTTCCCGCGCCAGAGTAGCGGGAGGTAACTACGAGCAGTACTTC.

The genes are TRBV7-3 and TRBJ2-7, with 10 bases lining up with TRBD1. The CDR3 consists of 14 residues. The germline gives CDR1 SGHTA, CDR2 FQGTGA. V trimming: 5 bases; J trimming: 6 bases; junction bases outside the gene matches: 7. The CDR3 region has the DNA TGTGCCAGCAGCCCCGACAGGGGGCTTGGCGAGCAGTACTTC. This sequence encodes CASSPDRGLGEQYF.

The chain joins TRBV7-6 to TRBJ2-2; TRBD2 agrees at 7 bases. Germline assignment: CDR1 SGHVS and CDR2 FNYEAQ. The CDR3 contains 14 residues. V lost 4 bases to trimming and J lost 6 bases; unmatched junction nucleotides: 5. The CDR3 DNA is TGTGCCAGCAGCTCCGAGGCGGGAGCCGGGGAGCTGTTTTTT. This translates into CASSSEAGAGELFF.

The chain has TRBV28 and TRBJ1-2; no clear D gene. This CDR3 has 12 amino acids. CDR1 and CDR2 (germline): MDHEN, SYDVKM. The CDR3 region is CAGGTANYGYTF. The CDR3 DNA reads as TGTGCGGGAGGAACAGCTAACTATGGCTACACCTTC.

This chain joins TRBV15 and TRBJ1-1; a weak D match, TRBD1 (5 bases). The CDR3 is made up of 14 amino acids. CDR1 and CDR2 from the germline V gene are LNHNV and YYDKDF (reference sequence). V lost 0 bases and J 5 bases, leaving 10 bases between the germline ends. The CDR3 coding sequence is TGTGCCACCAGCAGAGAACTTCAGGGAACTGAAGCTTTCTTT. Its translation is CATSRELQGTEAFF.

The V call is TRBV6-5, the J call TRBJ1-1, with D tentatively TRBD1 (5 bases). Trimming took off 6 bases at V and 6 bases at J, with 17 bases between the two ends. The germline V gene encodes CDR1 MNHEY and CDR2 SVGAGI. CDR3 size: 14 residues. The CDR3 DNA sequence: TGTGCCAGCAGCCAGAGGAGGGGTACCGCTGAAGCTTTCTTT. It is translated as CASSQRRGTAEAFF.

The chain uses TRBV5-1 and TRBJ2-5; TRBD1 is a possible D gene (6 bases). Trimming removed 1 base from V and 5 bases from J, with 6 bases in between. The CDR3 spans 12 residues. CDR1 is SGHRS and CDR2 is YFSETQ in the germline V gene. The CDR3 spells CASSLQGETQYF. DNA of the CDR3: TGCGCCAGCAGCTTGCAGGGGGAGACCCAGTACTTC.

CDR3 DNA sequence: TGTGCCAGCAGCACCGGACAGGGGGTAAGTCAGCCCCAGCATTTT. This codes for CASSTGQGVSQPQHF. The rearrangement joins TRBV6-5 to TRBJ1-5, with TRBD1 matching over 10 bases. CDR1 and CDR2 from the germline V gene are MNHEY and SVGAGI. This CDR3 is built from 15 residues. J lost 6 bases, V lost 6 bases, and 8 bases had no gene match.

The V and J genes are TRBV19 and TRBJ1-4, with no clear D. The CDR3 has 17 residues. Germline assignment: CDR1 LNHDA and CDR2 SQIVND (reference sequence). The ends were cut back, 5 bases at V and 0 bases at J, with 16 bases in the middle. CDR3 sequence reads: CASSPWTPPATNEKLFF. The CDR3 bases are TGTGCCAGTAGTCCGTGGACCCCGCCGGCAACTAATGAAAAACTGTTTTTT.

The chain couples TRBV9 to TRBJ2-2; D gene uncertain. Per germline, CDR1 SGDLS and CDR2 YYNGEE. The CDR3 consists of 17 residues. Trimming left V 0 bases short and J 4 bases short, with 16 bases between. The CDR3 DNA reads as TGTGCCAGCAGCGTAGCTGGGGTAGCAGGAACCACCGGGGAGCTGTTTTTT. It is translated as CASSVAGVAGTTGELFF.

The CDR3 nucleotides are TGCGCCAGCAGTGAGTCGAGCGTGAGGGTTAGCAGGGAGACCCAGTACTTC. Translating it yields CASSESSVRVSRETQYF. The V and J genes are TRBV10-2 and TRBJ2-5; possible D gene TRBD2, 5 bases. The CDR3 is made up of 17 amino acids. Germline V CDR1 and CDR2: WSHSY, SAAADI. V shed 0 bases and J shed 5 bases, with 19 bases lying between them.

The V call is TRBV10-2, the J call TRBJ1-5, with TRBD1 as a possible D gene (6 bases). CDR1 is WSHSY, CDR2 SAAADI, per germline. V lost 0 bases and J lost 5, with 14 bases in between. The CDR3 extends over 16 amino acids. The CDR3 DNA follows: TGCGCCAGCAGTGAGTCGGGTGGGCAGGGGTATCAGCCCCAGCATTTT. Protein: CASSESGGQGYQPQHF.

The CDR3 DNA follows: TGTGCCAGCTCACTAACCGCCGTCAACACTGAAGCTTTCTTT. It encodes CASSLTAVNTEAFF. V gene TRBV18 combines with J gene TRBJ1-1, with no clear D. Trimming pared 4 bases from V and 2 bases from J, leaving 11 bases between. CDR3 size: 14 residues. CDR1 and CDR2 (germline): KGHSH, LQKENI. The full variable domain, in which reference TRBV18 and TRBJ1-1 provide the parts outside the CDR3, is NAGVMQNPRHLVRRRGQEARLRCSPMKGHSHVYWYRQLPEEGLKFMVYLQKENIIDESGMPKERFSAEFPKEGPSILRIQQVVRGDSAAYFCASSLTAVNTEAFFGQGTRLTVV.

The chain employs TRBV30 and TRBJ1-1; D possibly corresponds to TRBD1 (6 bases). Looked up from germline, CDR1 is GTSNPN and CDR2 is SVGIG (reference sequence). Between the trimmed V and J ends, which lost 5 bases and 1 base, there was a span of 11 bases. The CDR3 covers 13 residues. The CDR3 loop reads CAWCTTGNTEAFF. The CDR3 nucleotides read TGTGCCTGGTGTACGACAGGGAACACTGAAGCTTTCTTT. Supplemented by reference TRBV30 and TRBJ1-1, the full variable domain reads SQTIHQWPATLVQPVGSPLSLECTVEGTSNPNLYWYRQAAGRGLQLLFYSVGIGQISSEVPQNLSASRPQDRQFILSSKKLLLSDSGFYLCAWCTTGNTEAFFGQGTRLTVV.

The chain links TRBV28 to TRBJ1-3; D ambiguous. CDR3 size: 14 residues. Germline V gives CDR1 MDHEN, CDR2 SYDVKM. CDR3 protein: CGSCVFSSGNTIYF. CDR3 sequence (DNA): TGTGGGAGTTGCGTTTTTAGCTCTGGAAACACCATATATTTT.

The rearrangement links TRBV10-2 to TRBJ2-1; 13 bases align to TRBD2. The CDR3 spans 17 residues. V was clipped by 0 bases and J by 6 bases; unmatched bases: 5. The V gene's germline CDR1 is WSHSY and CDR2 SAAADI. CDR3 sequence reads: CASSESRGLAGRNEQFF. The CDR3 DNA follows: TGCGCCAGCAGTGAGTCGAGGGGACTAGCGGGACGCAATGAGCAGTTCTTC.

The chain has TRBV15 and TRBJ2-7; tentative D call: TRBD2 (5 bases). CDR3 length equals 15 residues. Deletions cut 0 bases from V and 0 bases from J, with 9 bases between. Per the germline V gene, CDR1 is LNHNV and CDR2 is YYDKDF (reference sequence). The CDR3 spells CATSRDLTSSYEQYF. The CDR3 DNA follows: TGTGCCACCAGCAGAGATCTTACTAGCTCCTACGAGCAGTACTTC.

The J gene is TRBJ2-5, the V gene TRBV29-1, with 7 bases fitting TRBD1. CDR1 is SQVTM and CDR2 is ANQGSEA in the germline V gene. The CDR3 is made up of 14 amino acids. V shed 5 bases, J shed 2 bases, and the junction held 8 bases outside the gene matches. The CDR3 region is CSVTLTGRQETQYF. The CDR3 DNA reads TGCAGCGTTACCTTGACAGGGCGGCAAGAGACCCAGTACTTC.

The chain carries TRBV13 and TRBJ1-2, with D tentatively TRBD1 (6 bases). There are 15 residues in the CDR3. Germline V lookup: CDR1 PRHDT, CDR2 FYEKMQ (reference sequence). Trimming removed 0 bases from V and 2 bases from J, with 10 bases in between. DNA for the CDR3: TGTGCCAGCAGCTTAGGCCTCAGGGGAAACTATGGCTACACCTTC. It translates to CASSLGLRGNYGYTF.

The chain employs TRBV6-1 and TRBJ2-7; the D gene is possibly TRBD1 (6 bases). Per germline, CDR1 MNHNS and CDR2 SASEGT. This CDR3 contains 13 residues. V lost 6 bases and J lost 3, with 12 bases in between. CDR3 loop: CASSHRVDYEQYF. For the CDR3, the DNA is TGTGCCAGCAGCCACAGGGTTGACTACGAGCAGTACTTC.